Below, 10 T cell receptor beta chains from the same sample are listed, as sequenced in a study of cytomegalovirus exposure and HLA in healthy donors. With 60 Vbeta and 13 Jbeta primers, the PCR was carried out. Assay used: immunoSEQ multiplex PCR; TCRdb lists only in-frame clones, some missing. The profile covers approximately 160,000 clones, with 75% to 85% appearing a single time and less than 9% taken by the ten largest. The sample consisted of PBMCs. These receptors all come from a young man in good health and CMV-seropositive.

The CDR3 protein is CASSLGANTEAFF. The CDR3 region has the DNA TGTGCCAGCAGCTTGGGGGCGAACACTGAAGCTTTCTTT. The chain couples TRBV6-5 to TRBJ1-1; weak D call: TRBD1 (6 bases). CDR1 and CDR2 (germline): MNHEY, SVGAGI. This CDR3 is 13 amino acids long. V was cut by 6 bases and J by 1 base, with 9 bases left in between.

The chain combines TRBV11-2 with TRBJ2-1, with D possibly TRBD1 on 5 matching bases. The ends were cut back, 5 bases at V and 8 bases at J, with 13 bases in the middle. The CDR3 runs to 13 residues. Per germline, CDR1 SGHAT and CDR2 FQNNGV. The CDR3 loop reads CASSIDRLDEQFF. CDR3 DNA sequence: TGTGCCAGCAGCATCGACAGATTGGATGAGCAGTTCTTC.

The chain employs TRBV4-1 and TRBJ1-3; unclear D gene. V lost 1 base to trimming and J lost 0 bases, with 7 bases between them. The CDR3 has 15 residues. Per the germline V gene, CDR1 is MGHRA and CDR2 is YSYEKL. CDR3 region: CASSQVGYSGNTIYF. The CDR3 DNA reads as TGCGCCAGCAGCCAAGTCGGTTACTCTGGAAACACCATATATTTT.

The rearrangement uses TRBV9 and TRBJ2-7; the match to TRBD2 covers 7 bases. CDR3 size: 15 residues. Looked up from germline, CDR1 is SGDLS and CDR2 is YYNGEE. The trim removed 4 bases at V and 2 bases at J, leaving 9 bases unmatched. In DNA form, the CDR3 reads TGTGCCAGCAGCCCCTCCCAAGCGGGGCCCTACGAGCAGTACTTC. It codes for CASSPSQAGPYEQYF.

This chain connects TRBV9 to TRBJ2-7, with D perhaps matching TRBD1 (5 bases). The V end lost 0 bases, the J end lost 6 bases, and 13 bases lay between the germline ends. CDR1 and CDR2 (germline): SGDLS, YYNGEE. This CDR3 is 14 amino acids long. The CDR3 sequence is CASSVDPRGIEQYF. The CDR3 bases are TGTGCCAGCAGCGTAGATCCTAGGGGAATCGAGCAGTACTTC.

The table lists this clone with a few counts. The V and J genes are TRBV5-4 and TRBJ2-7; possible D gene TRBD2, 6 bases. CDR3 size: 15 residues. CDR1 and CDR2 (germline): SGHNT, YYREEE (reference sequence). Trimming left V 4 bases short and J 3 bases short, with 17 bases between. Written as DNA, the CDR3 is TGTGCCAGCAGCGTTGCCTGGGGGGTCGGCTACGAGCAGTACTTC. As protein: CASSVAWGVGYEQYF.

The chain has TRBV10-3 and TRBJ1-6; 9 positions agree with TRBD1. Germline assignment: CDR1 ENHRY and CDR2 SYGVKD. J was trimmed by 9 bases and V by 11 bases; bases with no gene match: 11. The CDR3 has 14 residues. The CDR3 protein is CASSTGTGTSPLHF. The CDR3 DNA follows: TGTGCCTCATCAACCGGGACAGGGACTTCACCCCTCCACTTT.

The V and J genes are TRBV19 and TRBJ2-1; a possible D gene is TRBD1 (6 bases). The CDR3 sequence is 15 residues long. Trimming removed 3 bases at V and 2 bases at J, with 11 bases between. The germline gives CDR1 LNHDA, CDR2 SQIVND (reference sequence). The CDR3: CASSIRGQTYNEQFF. Here the CDR3 DNA reads TGTGCCAGTAGTATCCGTGGACAGACCTACAATGAGCAGTTCTTC.

The chain is built from TRBV6-6 and TRBJ1-2, with a possible D match to TRBD1 (6 bases). V shed 2 bases and J shed 7 bases, with 20 bases lying between them. Germline V gene sequence: CDR1 MNHNY, CDR2 SVGAGI (reference sequence). The CDR3 spans 16 residues. In DNA, the CDR3 is TGTGCCAGCAGTTACCCACAGGGCAGGGAGTTGATTGGCTACACCTTC. This codes for CASSYPQGRELIGYTF.

J is TRBJ2-3 and V is TRBV28; TRBD1 matches 7 bases. With 2 bases clipped from V and 6 bases from J, the junction kept 2 bases outside the gene matches. The germline gives CDR1 MDHEN, CDR2 SYDVKM. This CDR3 is 13 amino acids long. CDR3 nucleotides: TGTGCCAGCAGTTTACCCAGGGGGGATACGCAGTATTTT. This sequence encodes CASSLPRGDTQYF.